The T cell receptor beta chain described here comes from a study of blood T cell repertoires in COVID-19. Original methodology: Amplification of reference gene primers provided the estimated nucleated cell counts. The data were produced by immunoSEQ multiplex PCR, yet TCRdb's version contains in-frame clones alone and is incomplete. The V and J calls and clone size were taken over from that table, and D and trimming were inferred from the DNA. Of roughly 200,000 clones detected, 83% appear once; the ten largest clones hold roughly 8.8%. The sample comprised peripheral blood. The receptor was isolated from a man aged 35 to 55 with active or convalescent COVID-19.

CDR3 sequence reads: CASSYSSGTVYGYTF. DNA of the CDR3: TGTGCCAGCAGTTACTCGAGTGGGACAGTGTATGGCTACACCTTC. The chain uses TRBV6-6 and TRBJ1-2; 7 bases line up with TRBD1. The CDR3 contains 15 residues. In germline, CDR1 is MNHNY, CDR2 SVGAGI (reference sequence). V shed 0 bases and J 5 bases; nucleotides not matched to a gene: 6.